A single sample gave rise to the 21 T cell receptor beta chains below, sequenced in a study of blood T cell repertoires in COVID-19. Data came from immunoSEQ multiplex PCR; TCRdb stores just in-frame clones and leaves some out. This table holds some 240,000 clones, roughly 80% found once. What was sequenced was peripheral blood. Receptors originate from a woman of 80 years or more with COVID-19, enrolled during active disease.

This sequence joins TRBV29-1 and TRBJ1-1; 8 nucleotides align to TRBD1. V dropped 2 bases and J dropped 4; count of bases not matched to a gene: 6. CDR3 length: 14 amino acids. Germline CDR1 and CDR2: SQVTM and ANQGSEA. The CDR3 is CSVETDRGSTEAFF. The CDR3, as DNA: TGCAGCGTTGAAACAGACAGGGGTAGCACTGAAGCTTTCTTT.

The chain has TRBV3-1 (or the pseudogene TRBV3-2) and TRBJ2-1; 8 bases are shared with TRBD2. CDR1 and CDR2 from the germline V gene are LGHDT and YNNKEL (reference sequence). The J segment lost 1 base and the V segment lost 4 bases, leaving 6 bases of the junction unmatched. The CDR3 runs to 16 residues. CDR3 in DNA: TGTGCCAGCAGCCTTATAGCGGGGCGTTCCTACAATGAGCAGTTCTTC. Encoded protein: CASSLIAGRSYNEQFF.

The rearrangement joins TRBV5-1 to TRBJ1-2; maybe TRBD1 (5 bases). V was clipped by 4 bases and J by 1 base, with 8 bases between them. This CDR3 comprises 13 residues. CDR1 is SGHRS and CDR2 is YFSETQ in the germline V gene. In nucleotides, the CDR3 is TGCGCCAGCAGCATTCAGGGTAACTATGGCTACACCTTC. Residues: CASSIQGNYGYTF.

The chain recombines TRBV19 with TRBJ2-5, with TRBD2 identical over 7 bases. This CDR3 has 15 amino acids. Germline V lookup: CDR1 LNHDA, CDR2 SQIVND (reference sequence). V gave up 4 bases and J gave up 1 base; unmatched junction bases: 6. CDR3 bases: TGTGCCAGTAGTAGGGCTAGCGGACTCCAAGAGACCCAGTACTTC. It is translated as CASSRASGLQETQYF.

This clone was found a few times. The chain links TRBV7-3 to TRBJ2-2; TRBD2 aligns across 7 bases. V dropped 3 bases and J dropped 4; count of bases not matched to a gene: 2. The length of the CDR3 is 14 residues. CDR1 SGHTA and CDR2 FQGTGA come from the germline V gene. The CDR3 DNA sequence: TGTGCCAGCAGCTTGGGACTACTCACCGGGGAGCTGTTTTTT. The encoded protein is CASSLGLLTGELFF.

The chain combines TRBV7-2 with TRBJ1-5; D unclear. Germline V lookup: CDR1 SGHTA, CDR2 FQGNSA. V lost 4 bases and J 1 base, leaving 11 bases between the germline ends. CDR3 size: 15 residues. DNA of the CDR3: TGTGCCAGCAGCTCGAGGTGGGTCAGCAATCAGCCCCAGCATTTT. Amino acid sequence: CASSSRWVSNQPQHF.

The rearrangement joins TRBV9 to TRBJ2-1; 12 bases align to TRBD2. Germline lookup yields CDR1 SGDLS and CDR2 YYNGEE. After removal of 1 base from V and 6 bases from J, the junction contained 5 bases not matched to a gene. This CDR3 is 16 amino acids long. CDR3 nucleotide sequence: TGTGCCAGCAGCGTATTGAGACTAGCGGGAGTCAATGAGCAGTTCTTC. It is translated as CASSVLRLAGVNEQFF.

The chain links TRBV19 to TRBJ2-3; D is perhaps TRBD1 (6 bases). The V end was cut by 5 bases, the J end by 1 base, with 13 bases between. This CDR3 has 15 residues. Germline V gene sequence: CDR1 LNHDA, CDR2 SQIVND (reference sequence). In DNA form, the CDR3 reads TGTGCCAGTAGTCCCCGACAGGTGGGCACAGATACGCAGTATTTT. This sequence encodes CASSPRQVGTDTQYF.

The gene calls are TRBV19 and TRBJ1-4, with 10 positions matching TRBD1. Germline trimming cut 10 bases from V and 7 bases from J; bases unmatched to any gene: 12. The CDR3 has 15 residues. CDR1 is LNHDA and CDR2 is SQIVND in the germline V gene (reference sequence). The CDR3 here is CATTPQGQGIEKLFF. In DNA, the CDR3 is TGTGCCACCACCCCCCAGGGACAGGGGATTGAAAAACTGTTTTTT.

The chain recombines TRBV2 with TRBJ2-7, with 10 bases matching TRBD1. The ends lost 6 bases at V and 4 bases at J; junction bases unmatched: 9. The CDR3 is made up of 15 amino acids. CDR1 SNHLY and CDR2 FYNNEI come from the germline V gene. CDR3 sequence (DNA): TGTGCCAGCAGGGCTCCGGGACAGGGGTTGTACGAGCAGTACTTC. The encoded protein is CASRAPGQGLYEQYF. The whole variable domain, filled in from reference TRBV2 and TRBJ2-7, reads EPEVTQTPSHQVTQMGQEVILRCVPISNHLYFYWYRQILGQKVEFLVSFYNNEISEKSEIFDDQFSVERPDGSNFTLKIRSTKLEDSAMYFCASRAPGQGLYEQYFGPGTRLTVT.

Remarks on this clone: The junction departs from the called germline gene at one end, perhaps through a read error. The chain has TRBV5-1 and TRBJ2-2; 12 positions agree with TRBD2. Germline CDR1 is SGHRS and CDR2 is YFSETQ. CDR3 length: 16 residues. DNA of the CDR3: TGCGCTAGCAGCTTGTCCGGGACTAGCGGGACCGGGGAGCTGTTTTTT. It yields the protein CASSLSGTSGTGELFF.

This sequence joins TRBV29-1 and TRBJ2-3; TRBD2 agrees at 8 bases. The germline V gene encodes CDR1 SQVTM and CDR2 ANQGSEA. J was trimmed by 0 bases and V by 1 base; bases with no gene match: 6. This CDR3 region has 16 residues. In nucleotides, the CDR3 is TGCAGCGTTGAAGGGGGGACTAGGCATAGCACAGATACGCAGTATTTT. It translates to CSVEGGTRHSTDTQYF.

The rearrangement joins TRBV18 to TRBJ1-1, with a possible D match to TRBD1 (5 bases). Per the germline V gene, CDR1 is KGHSH and CDR2 is LQKENI. The length of the CDR3 is 15 residues. V lost 3 bases and J 3 bases, leaving 14 bases between the germline ends. The CDR3 loop is CASSPIAGRDTEAFF. As DNA, the CDR3 is TGTGCCAGCTCACCTATTGCAGGGAGGGACACTGAAGCTTTCTTT.

The chain links TRBV9 to TRBJ1-4; D may be TRBD1 (6 bases). This CDR3 is built from 15 residues. Germline CDR1 and CDR2: SGDLS and YYNGEE. V was cut by 0 bases and J by 8 bases, with 14 bases left in between. The chain's CDR3 is CASSVDQGPSEKLFF. For the CDR3, the DNA is TGTGCCAGCAGCGTAGATCAGGGGCCGAGCGAAAAACTGTTTTTT.

The chain joins TRBV3-1 (or the pseudogene TRBV3-2) to TRBJ1-2; perhaps TRBD1 as D (5 bases). Germline loops: CDR1 LGHDT, CDR2 YNNKEL (reference sequence). Deletions cut 4 bases from V and 0 bases from J, with 12 bases between. CDR3 size: 15 residues. The CDR3 is CASSPRTLSNYGYTF. As DNA, the CDR3 is TGTGCCAGCAGCCCCCGGACACTTTCTAACTATGGCTACACCTTC.

V gene TRBV29-1 combines with J gene TRBJ1-1; D perhaps matches TRBD1 (5 bases). With 4 bases removed from V and 5 bases from J, the gap between germline ends came to 20 bases. The CDR3 has 15 amino acids. Germline V CDR1 and CDR2: SQVTM, ANQGSEA. Written as DNA, the CDR3 is TGCAGCGTTGTGGGGGGGAAAAAGGAGTTGACTGAAGCTTTCTTT. It is translated as CSVVGGKKELTEAFF.

This chain's CDR3 is CASSPRGSGATWEQFF. CDR3 DNA sequence: TGTGCCAGCAGCCCTCGGGGTAGCGGGGCAACATGGGAGCAGTTCTTC. The chain has TRBV7-3 and TRBJ2-1; 8 bases are shared with TRBD2. V was clipped by 5 bases and J by 10 bases; unmatched bases: 16. Germline V gene sequence: CDR1 SGHTA, CDR2 FQGTGA. This CDR3 has 16 amino acids.

As for this clone: Other DNA sequences from this sample encode an identical CDR3 as well. The gene calls are TRBV11-3 and TRBJ2-3; D uncertain. Looked up from germline, CDR1 is SGHNT and CDR2 is YENEEA. Deletions cut 5 bases from V and 5 bases from J, with 5 bases between. The CDR3 consists of 11 residues. The DNA of the CDR3 is TGTGCCAGCAGCCGAGGAGATACGCAGTATTTT. Residues: CASSRGDTQYF.

This chain links TRBV7-9 with TRBJ1-3, with D maybe TRBD1 (6 bases). CDR1 SEHNR and CDR2 FQNEAQ come from the germline V gene (reference sequence). This CDR3 is built from 16 residues. The V gene lost 5 bases and the J gene lost 0 bases, with 14 bases spanning the gap. The CDR3 coding sequence is TGTGCCAGCAGCCGAACGGGACAAGCCTCTGGAAACACCATATATTTT. Amino acids: CASSRTGQASGNTIYF. The full variable domain, in which reference TRBV7-9 and TRBJ1-3 provide the parts outside the CDR3, is DTGVSQNPRHKITKRGQNVTFRCDPISEHNRLYWYRQTLGQGPEFLTYFQNEAQLEKSRLLSDRFSAERPKGSFSTLEIQRTEQGDSAMYLCASSRTGQASGNTIYFGEGSWLTVV.

V and J are TRBV3-1 (or the pseudogene TRBV3-2) and TRBJ1-2, with 9 bases lining up with TRBD1. Germline CDR1 and CDR2: LGHDT and YNNKEL (reference sequence). The CDR3 extends over 16 amino acids. J lost 0 bases, V lost 6 bases, and 8 bases had no gene match. CDR3 in amino acids: CASRRTGASPNYGYTF. CDR3 DNA sequence: TGTGCCAGCAGACGGACAGGGGCCTCCCCTAACTATGGCTACACCTTC.

The table lists this clone with a count of one. This rearrangement joins TRBV27 to TRBJ1-1; the D gene is possibly TRBD1 (5 bases). The CDR3 is made up of 15 amino acids. Trimming stripped 0 bases from V and 4 bases from J, with 12 bases between. From germline, CDR1 is MNHEY and CDR2 SMNVEV (reference sequence). The CDR3 reads CASSLSFTGGTEAFF. The CDR3 DNA follows: TGTGCCAGCAGTTTATCCTTTACAGGTGGCACTGAAGCTTTCTTT.